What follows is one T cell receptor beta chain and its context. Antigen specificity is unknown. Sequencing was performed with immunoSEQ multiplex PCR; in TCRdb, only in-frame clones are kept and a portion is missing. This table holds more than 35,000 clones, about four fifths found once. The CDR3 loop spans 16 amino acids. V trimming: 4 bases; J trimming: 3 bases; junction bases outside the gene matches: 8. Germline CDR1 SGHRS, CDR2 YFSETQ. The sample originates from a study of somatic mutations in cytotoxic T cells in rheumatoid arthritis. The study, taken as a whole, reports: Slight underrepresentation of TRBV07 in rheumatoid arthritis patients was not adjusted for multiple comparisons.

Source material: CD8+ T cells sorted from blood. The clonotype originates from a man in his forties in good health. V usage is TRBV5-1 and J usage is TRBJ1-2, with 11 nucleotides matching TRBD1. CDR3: CASSDGTGGGYYGYTF. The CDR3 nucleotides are TGCGCCAGCAGCGACGGGACAGGGGGTGGTTACTATGGCTACACCTTC.